Each of the 9 T cell receptor beta chains below was sequenced from the same sample in a study of cytomegalovirus exposure and HLA in healthy donors. The PCR had 60 Vbeta and 13 Jbeta primers. Repertoires were generated with immunoSEQ multiplex PCR, while TCRdb's copy carries only in-frame clones and drops some. The table includes about 60,000 clones, approximately 70% detected once. Input material: PBMCs. The receptors were sampled from an older woman in good health and CMV-seropositive.

This rearrangement joins TRBV18 to TRBJ2-5; D not certain. The end of the DNA aligns better with TRBJ2-7, so the J call may be wrong. Germline lookup yields CDR1 KGHSH and CDR2 LQKENI. This CDR3 is built from 15 residues. The CDR3 DNA is TGTGCCAGCTCACCACAGTCCCTTAGCTCCTACGAGCAGTACTTC. Protein product: CASSPQSLSSYEQYF.

Of note for this clone: Other DNA sequences in this sample translate to the same CDR3. The chain has TRBV18 and TRBJ1-4, with a weak D call TRBD1 (5 bases). Germline CDR1 is KGHSH and CDR2 is LQKENI. With 1 base removed from V and 3 bases from J, the gap between germline ends came to 9 bases. The length of the CDR3 is 15 residues. The CDR3 loop reads CASSPRGQANEKLFF. Here the CDR3 DNA reads TGTGCCAGCTCACCACGGGGCCAAGCTAATGAAAAACTGTTTTTT.

The rearrangement links TRBV29-1 to TRBJ1-2; TRBD1 aligns across 7 bases. The ends lost 6 bases at V and 2 bases at J; junction bases unmatched: 18. Looked up from germline, CDR1 is SQVTM and CDR2 is ANQGSEA. CDR3 length: 17 residues. CDR3 residues: CSVRIPGQRFPNYGYTF. As DNA, the CDR3 is TGCAGCGTCCGTATACCGGGACAGCGATTCCCAAACTATGGCTACACCTTC.

The chain is built from TRBV19 and TRBJ1-1; maybe TRBD1 (5 bases). CDR1 and CDR2 from the germline V gene are LNHDA and SQIVND (reference sequence). The CDR3 has 13 amino acids. V was shortened by 4 bases and J by 1 base, with 7 bases between the two germline ends. The CDR3 here is CASSNQGNTEAFF. The CDR3 DNA follows: TGTGCCAGTAGTAACCAGGGGAACACTGAAGCTTTCTTT.

This sequence joins TRBV30 and TRBJ1-5; perhaps TRBD1 as D (5 bases). Looked up from germline, CDR1 is GTSNPN and CDR2 is SVGIG (reference sequence). The CDR3 runs 13 residues. V lost 1 base and J lost 4, with 8 bases in between. In nucleotides, the CDR3 is TGTGCCTGGAGTGCAGACAGTAATCAGCCCCAGCATTTT. This sequence encodes CAWSADSNQPQHF.

The CDR3 sequence is CASSRAGGLTGELFF. The CDR3 coding sequence is TGTGCCAGCAGTCGGGCGGGGGGGCTAACCGGGGAGCTGTTTTTT. The chain combines TRBV6-5 with TRBJ2-2; 9 bases are shared with TRBD2. The ends lost 5 bases at V and 5 bases at J; junction bases unmatched: 6. The CDR3 covers 15 residues. Germline V gene lookup returns CDR1 MNHEY and CDR2 SVGAGI.

The chain carries TRBV10-3 and TRBJ1-5; perhaps TRBD1 as D (6 bases). The germline CDR1 and CDR2 sequences are ENHRY and SYGVKD. The CDR3 is 14 amino acids. V lost 10 bases and J 2 bases, leaving 15 bases between the germline ends. CDR3 sequence (DNA): TGTGCCACCCGGACAGAGAAAGGCAATCAGCCCCAGCATTTT. This codes for CATRTEKGNQPQHF.

The chain links TRBV6-1 to TRBJ2-2; 9 bases fit TRBD1. The CDR3 loop spans 15 amino acids. CDR1 and CDR2 from the germline V gene are MNHNS and SASEGT. V gave up 11 bases and J gave up 5 bases; unmatched junction bases: 12. DNA for the CDR3: TGTGCCGGGATGTCGGACAGGGGAGGTACCGGGGAGCTGTTTTTT. Translated: CAGMSDRGGTGELFF.

The chain combines TRBV5-1 with TRBJ1-3; a weak D match, TRBD1 (5 bases). The CDR3 covers 15 residues. Germline V lookup: CDR1 SGHRS, CDR2 YFSETQ. V was trimmed by 4 bases and J by 0 bases, leaving 11 bases between them. In DNA, the CDR3 is TGCGCCAGCAGCGCTGGGGCACTCTCTGGAAACACCATATATTTT. It is translated as CASSAGALSGNTIYF.